Listed below are T cell receptor beta chains from one sample, sequenced in a study of T cells in Graves' hyperthyroidism and ophthalmopathy. Each CDR3 protein is one row after TCRdb ran MiXCR on the multiplex PCR reads. This table has 500,000 to 650,000 distinct CDR3 sequences, over 15% appearing once. The sequenced sample consisted of blood. These receptors were collected from a woman aged 18-29 years with Graves' ophthalmopathy. CDR3s include the opening cysteine and the closing phenylalanine or tryptophan. A D gene is named only where the DNA matches it firmly. The size field is filled for only some rows; it gives once, few, many or a size class.

J: TRBJ1-2; D: TRBD1; size: NA; V: TRBV9; DNA: TGTGCCAGCAGCAGCCGTGGACAGGGGGCTAGCTACACCTTC; CDR3: CASSSRGQGASYTF
J: TRBJ2-4; D: NA; size: many; V: TRBV12-3/TRBV12-4; DNA: TGTGCCAGCAGTTTAGACAACAGGGCTGAAGACATTCAGTACTTC; CDR3: CASSLDNRAEDIQYF
J: TRBJ1-1; D: TRBD1; size: NA; V: TRBV12-3/TRBV12-4; DNA: TGTGCCAGCACTTATTCTGGTGGGGCAGGGGGGCGCACTGAAGCTTTCTTT; CDR3: CASTYSGGAGGRTEAFF
J: TRBJ1-4; D: NA; size: few; V: TRBV20-1; DNA: TGCCGACCCAGGGGTGGACGTGAAAAACTGTTTTTT; CDR3: CRPRGGREKLFF
J: TRBJ2-7; D: TRBD1; size: NA; V: TRBV16; DNA: TGTGCCAGCAGCAATACAGGGGGATCAGGTGAGCAGTACTTC; CDR3: CASSNTGGSGEQYF
J: TRBJ1-5; D: NA; size: few; V: TRBV4-1; DNA: TGCGCCAGCAGCCTAAGCGTGGGAACAGCGAGTAATCAGCCCCAGCATTTT; CDR3: CASSLSVGTASNQPQHF
J: TRBJ2-1; D: TRBD2; size: many; V: TRBV3-1; DNA: TGTGCCAGCAGCCAGACTAGCGATGAGCAGTTCTTC; CDR3: CASSQTSDEQFF
J: TRBJ1-1; D: NA; size: NA; V: TRBV7-9; DNA: TGTGCCAGCAGCTTCAGGGGTTCTGAAGCTTTCTTT; CDR3: CASSFRGSEAFF
J: TRBJ1-1; D: TRBD1; size: many; V: TRBV6-1; DNA: TGTGCCAGCAGTGGACAGGGAACGACTGAAGCTTTCTTT; CDR3: CASSGQGTTEAFF
J: TRBJ1-2; D: NA; size: many; V: TRBV28; DNA: TGTGCCAGCAGCCTCAAAAGATACTATGGCTACACCTTC; CDR3: CASSLKRYYGYTF
J: TRBJ1-1; D: NA; size: few; V: TRBV6-6; DNA: TGTGCCAGCAGTTACTCCGGCGGGTCTGAAGCTTTCTTT; CDR3: CASSYSGGSEAFF
J: TRBJ1-1; D: NA; size: NA; V: TRBV12-3/TRBV12-4; DNA: TGTGCCAGCAGGCCCGGGACGGGAAATCCTGAAGCTTTCTTT; CDR3: CASRPGTGNPEAFF
J: TRBJ2-1; D: NA; size: many; V: TRBV6-2/TRBV6-3; DNA: TGTGCCAGCAGTTCCCTGACGGGAGCGGGCAACAATGAGCAGTTCTTC; CDR3: CASSSLTGAGNNEQFF
J: TRBJ2-7; D: NA; size: many; V: TRBV6-2/TRBV6-3; DNA: TGTGCCAGCAATTCACAGGGCTACGAGCAGTACTTC; CDR3: CASNSQGYEQYF
J: TRBJ2-1; D: NA; size: few; V: TRBV12-3/TRBV12-4; DNA: TGTGCCAGCAGTTTCTATAGAGGTATGGATGAGCAGTTCTTC; CDR3: CASSFYRGMDEQFF
J: TRBJ2-2; D: NA; size: NA; V: TRBV4-2; DNA: TGTGCCAGCAGCCAAGCGGGGGGCGACACCGGGGAGCTGTTTTTT; CDR3: CASSQAGGDTGELFF
J: TRBJ2-7; D: TRBD1; size: NA; V: TRBV28; DNA: TGTGCCAGCAGTTCTCTCGGGGGGGGACAGGGGATTCTCTACGAGCAGTACTTC; CDR3: CASSSLGGGQGILYEQYF
J: TRBJ1-1; D: NA; size: many; V: TRBV2; DNA: TGTGCCAGCAGTGTAGGCCAGATGAACACTGAAGCTTTCTTT; CDR3: CASSVGQMNTEAFF
J: TRBJ1-4; D: NA; size: few; V: TRBV4-1; DNA: TGCGCCAGCAGCCTCACAACAACTAATGAAAAACTGTTTTTT; CDR3: CASSLTTTNEKLFF
J: TRBJ2-7; D: NA; size: NA; V: TRBV20-1; DNA: TGCAGTGCTAGAAGAGATTCCTACGAGCAGTACTTC; CDR3: CSARRDSYEQYF
J: TRBJ1-5; D: TRBD1; size: many; V: TRBV30; DNA: TGTGCCTCATCACAGGGGGCTCATCAGCCCCAGCATTTT; CDR3: CASSQGAHQPQHF
J: TRBJ1-4; D: NA; size: NA; V: TRBV27; DNA: TGTGCCAGCAGTTCCCTCGGACCTACTAATGAAAAACTGTTTTTT; CDR3: CASSSLGPTNEKLFF
J: TRBJ1-2; D: NA; size: NA; V: TRBV30; DNA: TGTGCCTGGAGTATCGGAGGGGGACTATCAACGGACTATGGCTACACCTTC; CDR3: CAWSIGGGLSTDYGYTF
J: TRBJ1-2; D: NA; size: many; V: TRBV30; DNA: TGTGCCTGGAGCGGCACAGGCTGGGGCTACACCTTC; CDR3: CAWSGTGWGYTF
J: TRBJ2-3; D: NA; size: NA; V: TRBV29-1; DNA: TGCAGCGTTGGTGCTGAAGACGTTCGCACAGATACGCAGTATTTT; CDR3: CSVGAEDVRTDTQYF
J: TRBJ2-7; D: NA; size: NA; V: TRBV19; DNA: TGTGCCAGTTCCCTTCACGGAGGGGGCGAGCAGTACTTC; CDR3: CASSLHGGGEQYF
J: TRBJ2-3; D: NA; size: few; V: TRBV5-1; DNA: TGCGCCAGCACTCGAGACGTAGGGGGCACAGATACGCAGTATTTT; CDR3: CASTRDVGGTDTQYF
J: TRBJ2-3; D: NA; size: many; V: TRBV4-1; DNA: TGTGCCAGCAGCCAGGGACCAGATACGCAGTATTTT; CDR3: CASSQGPDTQYF
J: TRBJ1-1; D: TRBD1; size: few; V: TRBV27; DNA: TGTGCCAGCAGGGAGGCAGGGGGGCCTAACACTGAAGCTTTCTTT; CDR3: CASREAGGPNTEAFF
J: TRBJ1-5; D: TRBD1; size: few; V: TRBV27; DNA: TGTGCCAGCAGTCACGACAGGGACAGTCAGCCCCAGCATTTT; CDR3: CASSHDRDSQPQHF
J: TRBJ2-6; D: TRBD1; size: few; V: TRBV19; DNA: TGTGCCAGTACTACGGACAGGGCCCTAGGTGGGGCCAACGTCCTGACTTTC; CDR3: CASTTDRALGGANVLTF
J: TRBJ2-6; D: NA; size: many; V: TRBV7-2; DNA: TGTGCCAGCAGTCCGGGGTCCAACGTCCTGACTTTC; CDR3: CASSPGSNVLTF
J: TRBJ2-1; D: NA; size: NA; V: TRBV24-1; DNA: TGTGCCACCAGTGATTTGGGGGGGGCTCCATCCTACAATGAGCAGTTCTTC; CDR3: CATSDLGGAPSYNEQFF
J: TRBJ1-5; D: NA; size: many; V: TRBV27; DNA: TGTGCCAGCAGATATACAGGGCTAAATCAGCCCCAGCATTTT; CDR3: CASRYTGLNQPQHF
J: TRBJ2-1; D: TRBD2; size: NA; V: TRBV25-1; DNA: TGTGCCAGCAGGGTTTCCGGGACTAGCGGCCACAATGAGCAGTTCTTC; CDR3: CASRVSGTSGHNEQFF
J: TRBJ1-6; D: NA; size: NA; V: TRBV9; DNA: TGTGCCAGCAGCGTCGGAGCCGGGACACTTAATTCACCCCTCCACTTT; CDR3: CASSVGAGTLNSPLHF
J: TRBJ1-1; D: NA; size: many; V: TRBV7-3; DNA: TGTGCCAGCAGCATGAGTCCCTTGGTGGGTGAAGCTTTCTTT; CDR3: CASSMSPLVGEAFF
J: TRBJ2-7; D: NA; size: many; V: TRBV5-1; DNA: TGTGCCAGTTCGAGCACGGGCTACGAGCAGTACTTC; CDR3: CASSSTGYEQYF
J: TRBJ1-1; D: NA; size: many; V: TRBV5-6; DNA: TGTGCCAGCAGCTTGTCCCCCGGCACTGAAGCTTTCTTT; CDR3: CASSLSPGTEAFF
J: TRBJ1-1; D: TRBD1; size: many; V: TRBV7-6; DNA: TGTGCCAGCAGCTGGGGGACAGGGGGCCGGAGGACTGAAGCTTTCTTT; CDR3: CASSWGTGGRRTEAFF
J: TRBJ2-1; D: NA; size: few; V: TRBV10-3; DNA: TGTGCCATCAGTGACAGATTGCCGCCTTTCAATGAGCAGTTCTTC; CDR3: CAISDRLPPFNEQFF
J: TRBJ2-2; D: NA; size: many; V: TRBV24-1; DNA: TGTGCCACCAGTGATTTATTGGCCGGGGAGCTGTTTTTT; CDR3: CATSDLLAGELFF
J: TRBJ2-3; D: TRBD1; size: many; V: TRBV28; DNA: TGTGCCAGCAGTTTTGCGGGACAGGGGCATCTCACAGATACGCAGTATTTT; CDR3: CASSFAGQGHLTDTQYF
J: TRBJ2-3; D: NA; size: NA; V: TRBV4-1; DNA: TGCGCCAGCAGCCTCAACGGATTAGATACGCAGTATTTT; CDR3: CASSLNGLDTQYF
J: TRBJ2-7; D: NA; size: few; V: TRBV5-1; DNA: TGCGCCAGCAGCTTGGTCCGGCATACCTCCTACGAGCAGTACTTC; CDR3: CASSLVRHTSYEQYF
J: TRBJ1-2; D: NA; size: few; V: TRBV5-6; DNA: TGTGCCAGCAGCTTGGGGCAGGGAGATTACTATGGCTACACCTTC; CDR3: CASSLGQGDYYGYTF
J: TRBJ1-5; D: TRBD1; size: many; V: TRBV7-9; DNA: TGTGCCAGCAGCCAGGGGGCTGTAGGCAATCAGCCCCAGCATTTT; CDR3: CASSQGAVGNQPQHF
J: TRBJ2-6; D: NA; size: NA; V: TRBV7-2; DNA: TGTGCCAGCAGCTTAGTGGTACCCTCTGGGGCCAACGTCCTGACTTTC; CDR3: CASSLVVPSGANVLTF
J: TRBJ2-3; D: NA; size: NA; V: TRBV30; DNA: TGTGCCTGGAATCTAGCCCAATCAGATACGCAGTATTTT; CDR3: CAWNLAQSDTQYF